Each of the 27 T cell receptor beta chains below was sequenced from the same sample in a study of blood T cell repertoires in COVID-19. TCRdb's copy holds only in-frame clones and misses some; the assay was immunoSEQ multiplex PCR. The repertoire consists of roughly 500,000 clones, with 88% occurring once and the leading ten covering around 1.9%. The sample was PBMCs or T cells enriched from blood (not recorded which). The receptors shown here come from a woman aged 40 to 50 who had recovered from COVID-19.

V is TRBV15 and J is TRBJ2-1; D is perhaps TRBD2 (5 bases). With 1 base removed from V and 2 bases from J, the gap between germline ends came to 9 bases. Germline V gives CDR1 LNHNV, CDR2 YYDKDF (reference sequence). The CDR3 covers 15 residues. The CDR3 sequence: CATSRGERPYNEQFF. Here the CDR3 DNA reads TGTGCCACCAGCAGAGGAGAGCGGCCCTACAATGAGCAGTTCTTC.

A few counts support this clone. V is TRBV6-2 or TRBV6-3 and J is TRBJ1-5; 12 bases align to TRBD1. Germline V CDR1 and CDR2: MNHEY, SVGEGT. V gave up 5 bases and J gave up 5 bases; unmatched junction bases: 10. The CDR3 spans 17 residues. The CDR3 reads CASSHAGQGASYQPQHF. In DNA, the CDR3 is TGTGCCAGCAGTCACGCGGGACAGGGGGCAAGTTATCAGCCCCAGCATTTT.

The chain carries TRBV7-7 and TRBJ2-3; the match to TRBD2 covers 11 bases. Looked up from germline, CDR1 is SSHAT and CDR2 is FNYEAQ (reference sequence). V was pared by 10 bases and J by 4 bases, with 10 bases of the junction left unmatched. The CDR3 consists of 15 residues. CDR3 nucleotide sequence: TGTGCCACGGGGATCCTAGCGGGAGGTGCAGATACGCAGTATTTT. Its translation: CATGILAGGADTQYF.

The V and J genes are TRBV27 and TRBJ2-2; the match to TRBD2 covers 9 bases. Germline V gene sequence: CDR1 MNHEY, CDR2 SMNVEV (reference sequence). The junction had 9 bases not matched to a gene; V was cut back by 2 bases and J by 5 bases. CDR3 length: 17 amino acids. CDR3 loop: CASSLEKVAGVTGELFF. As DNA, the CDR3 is TGTGCCAGCAGTTTAGAGAAAGTAGCGGGAGTAACCGGGGAGCTGTTTTTT.

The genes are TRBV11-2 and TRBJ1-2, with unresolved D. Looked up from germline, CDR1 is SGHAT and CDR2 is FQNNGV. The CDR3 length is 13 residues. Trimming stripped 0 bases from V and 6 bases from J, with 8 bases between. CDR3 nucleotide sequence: TGTGCCAGCAGCTTAGATCGCAGTCATGGCTACACCTTC. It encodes CASSLDRSHGYTF.

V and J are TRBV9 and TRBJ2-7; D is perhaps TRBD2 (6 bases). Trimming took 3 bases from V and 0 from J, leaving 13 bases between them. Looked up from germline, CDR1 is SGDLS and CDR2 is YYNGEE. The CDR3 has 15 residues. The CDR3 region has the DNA TGTGCCAGCAGCGCTTCCCGGGACTTCTCCTACGAGCAGTACTTC. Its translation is CASSASRDFSYEQYF.

CDR3 amino acids: CASSLALGQTDTQYF. CDR3 nucleotide sequence: TGTGCCAGCAGCTTAGCTCTTGGACAGACAGATACGCAGTATTTT. V usage is TRBV7-6 and J usage is TRBJ2-3; D is possibly TRBD1 (6 bases). Trimming stripped 0 bases from V and 3 bases from J, with 10 bases between. The CDR3 consists of 15 residues. Germline CDR1 and CDR2: SGHVS and FNYEAQ.

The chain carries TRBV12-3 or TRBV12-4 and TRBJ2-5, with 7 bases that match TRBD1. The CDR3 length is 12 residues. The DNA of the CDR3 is TGTCCCCGACGAGGGGGCTTAGAGACCCAGTACTTC. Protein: CPRRGGLETQYF.

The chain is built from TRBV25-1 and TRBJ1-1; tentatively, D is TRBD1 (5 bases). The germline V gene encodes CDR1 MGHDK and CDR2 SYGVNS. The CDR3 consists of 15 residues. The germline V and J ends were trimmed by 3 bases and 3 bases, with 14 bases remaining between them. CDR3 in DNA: TGTGCCAGCAGTGACGGCAGGGAAGGAGACACTGAAGCTTTCTTT. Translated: CASSDGREGDTEAFF.

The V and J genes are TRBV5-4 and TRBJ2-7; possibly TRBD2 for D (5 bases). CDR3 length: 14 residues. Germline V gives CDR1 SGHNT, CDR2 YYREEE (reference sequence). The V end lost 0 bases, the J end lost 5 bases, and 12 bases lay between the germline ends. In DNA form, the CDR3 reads TGTGCCAGCAGCTTGGTCGGTAGCGATAACGAGCAGTACTTC. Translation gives CASSLVGSDNEQYF.

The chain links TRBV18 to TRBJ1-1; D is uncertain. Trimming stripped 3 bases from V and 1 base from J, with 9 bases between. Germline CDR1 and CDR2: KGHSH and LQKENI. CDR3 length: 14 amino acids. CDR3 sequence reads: CASSPRRENTEAFF. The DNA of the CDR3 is TGTGCCAGCTCACCCAGGAGGGAGAACACTGAAGCTTTCTTT. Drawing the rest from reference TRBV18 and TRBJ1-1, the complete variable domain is NAGVMQNPRHLVRRRGQEARLRCSPMKGHSHVYWYRQLPEEGLKFMVYLQKENIIDESGMPKERFSAEFPKEGPSILRIQQVVRGDSAAYFCASSPRRENTEAFFGQGTRLTVV.

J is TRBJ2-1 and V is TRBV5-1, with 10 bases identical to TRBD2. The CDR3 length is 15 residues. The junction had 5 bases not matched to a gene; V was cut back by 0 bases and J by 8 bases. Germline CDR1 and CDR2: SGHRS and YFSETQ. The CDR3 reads CASSLELAGIYEQFF. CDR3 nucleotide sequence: TGCGCCAGCAGCTTGGAACTAGCGGGAATCTATGAGCAGTTCTTC.

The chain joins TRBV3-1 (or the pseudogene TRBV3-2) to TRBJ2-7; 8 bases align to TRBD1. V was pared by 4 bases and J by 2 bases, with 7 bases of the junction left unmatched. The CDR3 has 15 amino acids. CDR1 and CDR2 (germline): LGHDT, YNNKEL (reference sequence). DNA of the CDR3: TGTGCCAGCAGCCCGTCCGACAGGGGCCCCTACGAGCAGTACTTC. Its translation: CASSPSDRGPYEQYF.

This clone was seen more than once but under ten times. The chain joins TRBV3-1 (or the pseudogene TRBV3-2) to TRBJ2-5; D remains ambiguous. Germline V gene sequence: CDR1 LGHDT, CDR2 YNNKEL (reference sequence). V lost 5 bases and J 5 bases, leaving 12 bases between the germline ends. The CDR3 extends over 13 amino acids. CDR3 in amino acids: CASSYSDGETQYF. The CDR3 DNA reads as TGTGCCAGCAGCTATAGTGACGGGGAGACCCAGTACTTC.

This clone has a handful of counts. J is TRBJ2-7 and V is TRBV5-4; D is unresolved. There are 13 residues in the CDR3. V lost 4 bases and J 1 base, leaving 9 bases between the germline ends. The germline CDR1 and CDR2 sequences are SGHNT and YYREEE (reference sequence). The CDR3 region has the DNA TGTGCCAGCAGCATCGACGGGTCCTACGAGCAGTACTTC. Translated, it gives CASSIDGSYEQYF.

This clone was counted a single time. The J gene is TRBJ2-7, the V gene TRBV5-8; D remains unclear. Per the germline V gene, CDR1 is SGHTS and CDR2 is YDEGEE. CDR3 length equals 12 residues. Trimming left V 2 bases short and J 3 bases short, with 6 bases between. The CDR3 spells CASSLLHYEQYF. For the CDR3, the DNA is TGTGCCAGCAGCTTACTGCACTACGAGCAGTACTTC.

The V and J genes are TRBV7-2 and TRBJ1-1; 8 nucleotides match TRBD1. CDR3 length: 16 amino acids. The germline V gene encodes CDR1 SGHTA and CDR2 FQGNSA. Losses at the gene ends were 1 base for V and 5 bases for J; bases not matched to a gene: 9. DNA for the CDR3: TGTGCCAGCAGCTTAGGGTTCGCAGGGGGCCGGACTGAAGCTTTCTTT. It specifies CASSLGFAGGRTEAFF.

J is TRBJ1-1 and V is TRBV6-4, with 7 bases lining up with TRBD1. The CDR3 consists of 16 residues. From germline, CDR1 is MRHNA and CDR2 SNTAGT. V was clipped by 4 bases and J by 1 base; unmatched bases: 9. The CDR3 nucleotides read TGTGCCAGCAGTGCTACAAACAGGGGAGAGAACACTGAAGCTTTCTTT. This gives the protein CASSATNRGENTEAFF.

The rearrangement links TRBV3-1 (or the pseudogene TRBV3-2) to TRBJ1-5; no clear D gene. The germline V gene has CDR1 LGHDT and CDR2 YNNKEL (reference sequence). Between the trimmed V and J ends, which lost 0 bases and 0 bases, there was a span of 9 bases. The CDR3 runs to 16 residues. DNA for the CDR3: TGTGCCAGCAGCCAAGAGGTGCCGAGTAGCAATCAGCCCCAGCATTTT. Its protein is CASSQEVPSSNQPQHF.

The chain's CDR3 is CASSDGGSGSVNTQYF. CDR3 nucleotide sequence: TGTGCCAGTAGCGATGGGGGTAGCGGGAGTGTAAATACGCAGTATTTT. The chain uses TRBV19 and TRBJ2-3; TRBD2 matches 9 bases. V lost 6 bases to trimming and J lost 7 bases; unmatched junction nucleotides: 14. The CDR3 contains 16 residues. Germline CDR1 is LNHDA and CDR2 is SQIVND (reference sequence).

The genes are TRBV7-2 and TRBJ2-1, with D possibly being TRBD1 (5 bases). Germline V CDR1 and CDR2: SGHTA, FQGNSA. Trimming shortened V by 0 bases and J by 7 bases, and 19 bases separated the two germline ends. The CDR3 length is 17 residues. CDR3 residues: CASSLAFRAQGRNEQFF. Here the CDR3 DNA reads TGTGCCAGCAGCTTAGCGTTTCGGGCTCAGGGAAGGAATGAGCAGTTCTTC.

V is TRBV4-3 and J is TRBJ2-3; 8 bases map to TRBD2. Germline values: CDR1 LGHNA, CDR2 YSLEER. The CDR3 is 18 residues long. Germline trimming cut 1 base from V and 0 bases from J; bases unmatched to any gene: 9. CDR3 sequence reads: CASSQVGGRITSTDTQYF. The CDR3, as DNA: TGCGCCAGCAGCCAAGTCGGCGGGAGGATTACTAGCACAGATACGCAGTATTTT.

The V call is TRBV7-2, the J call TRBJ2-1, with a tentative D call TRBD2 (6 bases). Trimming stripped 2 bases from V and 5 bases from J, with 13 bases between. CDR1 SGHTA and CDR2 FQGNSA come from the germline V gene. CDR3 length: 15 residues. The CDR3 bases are TGTGCCAGCAGCTTATCGGGAGATAGGAACAATGAGCAGTTCTTC. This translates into CASSLSGDRNNEQFF.

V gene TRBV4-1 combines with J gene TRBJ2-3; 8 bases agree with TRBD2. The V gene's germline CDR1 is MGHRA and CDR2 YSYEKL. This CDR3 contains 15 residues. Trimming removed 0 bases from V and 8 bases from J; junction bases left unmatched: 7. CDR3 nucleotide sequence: TGCGCCAGCAGCCAAGAAGTTCAGCGGGAGTCTACGCAGTATTTT. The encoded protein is CASSQEVQRESTQYF.

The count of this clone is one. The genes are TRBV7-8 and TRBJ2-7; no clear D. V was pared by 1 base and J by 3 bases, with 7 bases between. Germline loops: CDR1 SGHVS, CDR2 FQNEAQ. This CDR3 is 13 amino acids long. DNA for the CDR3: TGTGCCAGCAGCTTAGTGCCCAGCTACGAGCAGTACTTC. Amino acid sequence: CASSLVPSYEQYF.

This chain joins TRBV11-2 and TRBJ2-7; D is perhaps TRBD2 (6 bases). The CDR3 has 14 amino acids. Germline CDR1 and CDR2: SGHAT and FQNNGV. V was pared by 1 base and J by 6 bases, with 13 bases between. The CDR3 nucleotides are TGTGCCAGCAGCTTAGTCTGGGAGGAGGGCGAGCAGTACTTC. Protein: CASSLVWEEGEQYF. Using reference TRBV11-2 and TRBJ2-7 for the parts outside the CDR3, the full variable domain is EAGVAQSPRYKIIEKRQSVAFWCNPISGHATLYWYQQILGQGPKLLIQFQNNGVVDDSQLPKDRFSAERLKGVDSTLKIQPAKLEDSAVYLCASSLVWEEGEQYFGPGTRLTVT.

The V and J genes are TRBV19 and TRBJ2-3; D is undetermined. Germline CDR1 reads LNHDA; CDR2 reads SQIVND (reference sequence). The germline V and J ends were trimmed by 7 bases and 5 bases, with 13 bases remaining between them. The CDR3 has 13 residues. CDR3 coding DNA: TGTGCCAGTAAAACCCCGGGTGGAGATACGCAGTATTTT. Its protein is CASKTPGGDTQYF.